What follows are 22 T cell receptor beta chains derived from one specimen sequenced in a study of blood T cells in healthy people across ages. Using a J-beta primer mix together with a sample-barcoded 5' primer, a second PCR was run for roughly 7 to 12 cycles. TCRdb processed the 5' RACE reads anew with MiXCR; each CDR3 protein has one entry. The sample holds some 1.8 million distinct CDR3 sequences, approximately 40% seen once. Sequenced material: blood. The receptor source for this set is a human donor in good health.

This clonotype was picked up one time. The gene calls are TRBV20-1 and TRBJ2-2; a weak D match, TRBD2 (5 bases). Between the trimmed V and J ends, which lost 5 bases and 1 base, there was a span of 14 bases. The CDR3 loop spans 15 amino acids. Germline-derived CDR1 and CDR2 are DFQATT and SNEGSKA (reference sequence). CDR3: CSAPGVGLNTGELFF. The CDR3 bases are TGCAGTGCTCCCGGGGTCGGCCTGAACACCGGGGAGCTGTTTTTT.

Concerning this clonotype: A much larger clone sits a single nucleotide away, making a read error possible. This chain links TRBV28 with TRBJ2-5; D unresolved. The CDR3 is 14 residues long. The germline gives CDR1 MDHEN, CDR2 SYDVKM. Here the CDR3 reads CVSIGSPVGLTQYF. CDR3 DNA: TGTGTCAGCATTGGGTCCCCGGTCGGGTTGACCCAGTACTTC. Full variable domain (remainder filled in from reference TRBV28 and TRBJ2-5): DVKVTQSSRYLVKRTGEKVFLECVQDMDHENMFWYRQDPGLGLRLIYFSYDVKMKEKGDIPEGYSVSREKKERFSLILESASTNQTSMYLCVSIGSPVGLTQYFGPGTRLLVL.

The J gene is TRBJ2-1, the V gene TRBV12-3 or TRBV12-4; 7 positions agree with TRBD1. The CDR3 contains 16 residues. The V and J ends lost 7 bases and 9 bases, in that order; junction bases with no gene match: 18. CDR3: CASTTHEGGRLGEQFF. The CDR3 DNA follows: TGTGCCAGCACTACTCATGAAGGGGGCCGATTGGGTGAGCAGTTCTTC.

In DNA, the CDR3 is TGCGCCAGCAGCCCACCCGGGGCGTATCACGAGCAGTACTTC. Encoded protein: CASSPPGAYHEQYF. The chain links TRBV4-1 to TRBJ2-7; the D gene could be TRBD1 or TRBD2 (5 bases each). Germline loops: CDR1 MGHRA, CDR2 YSYEKL. This CDR3 contains 14 residues. The V gene lost 4 bases and the J gene lost 5 bases, with 15 bases spanning the gap.

This clonotype occurred many times. The rearrangement links TRBV9 to TRBJ1-2, with 8 positions matching TRBD1. Trimming removed 5 bases from V and 0 bases from J; junction bases left unmatched: 3. The CDR3 covers 14 residues. Germline V CDR1 and CDR2: SGDLS, YYNGEE. This CDR3 is CASSGQGSNYGYTF. The CDR3, as DNA: TGTGCCAGCAGTGGACAGGGATCTAACTATGGCTACACCTTC.

The chain has TRBV20-1 and TRBJ2-5; D is undetermined. The germline V gene has CDR1 DFQATT and CDR2 SNEGSKA (reference sequence). Deletions cut 2 bases from V and 4 bases from J, with 8 bases between. The CDR3 loop spans 12 amino acids. CDR3 bases: TGCAGTGCTAGAAACTTGAGAGAGACCCAGTACTTC. It codes for CSARNLRETQYF.

In the case of this clonotype: One end of the junction varies from germline; a read error may be responsible. The J gene is TRBJ2-7, the V gene TRBV12-3 or TRBV12-4, with D tentatively TRBD1 or TRBD2 (6 bases each). The DNA end favors TRBJ2-5, so the J call may be wrong. The CDR3 has 13 amino acids. The CDR3 region has the DNA TGTACCAGCACCACAGGGCGGGGAGAGACCCAGTACTTC. Its protein is CTSTTGRGETQYF.

As regards this clonotype: An end of the junction does not agree with germline; a read error may underlie this. This rearrangement joins TRBV6-1 to TRBJ2-3, with D maybe TRBD2 (5 bases). The germline V gene encodes CDR1 MNHNS and CDR2 SASEGT. The CDR3 covers 15 residues. CDR3 sequence: CASSERDLSTDTQCF. The DNA for the CDR3 is TGTGCCAGCAGTGAACGGGATCTTAGCACAGATACGCAGTGTTTT.

As to this clonotype: A read error may account for a junction end that differs from germline. The chain recombines TRBV12-3 or TRBV12-4 with TRBJ2-1, with 7 bases fitting TRBD1. CDR3 length: 13 residues. The CDR3: CASSRDRPNERYF. Here the CDR3 DNA reads TGTGCCAGCAGTCGGGACAGACCGAATGAGCGGTACTTC.

The V gene is TRBV28, the J gene TRBJ2-7, with D possibly being TRBD1 (5 bases). The J call may be in error: the DNA end matches TRBJ2-5 better. CDR3 size: 15 residues. The V gene's germline CDR1 is MDHEN and CDR2 SYDVKM. CDR3 region: CASSLQGRAGETQYF. DNA of the CDR3: TGTGCCAGCAGTCTTCAGGGAAGGGCTGGAGAGACCCAGTACTTC.

This clonotype was counted a few times. A junction boundary mismatches the germline segment, possibly from a read error. The chain couples TRBV6-5 to TRBJ1-2, with TRBD1 identical over 10 bases. Germline CDR1 reads MNHEY; CDR2 reads SVGAGI. The CDR3 extends over 14 amino acids. CDR3 protein: CASGYDRGRYGYTF. The DNA of the CDR3 is TGTGCCAGCGGTTACGACAGGGGGCGATATGGCTACACCTTC.

The table lists this clonotype with a few counts. This chain links TRBV20-1 with TRBJ2-1; 7 positions match TRBD2. With 3 bases clipped from V and 3 bases from J, the junction kept 8 bases outside the gene matches. Germline V gene sequence: CDR1 DFQATT, CDR2 SNEGSKA (reference sequence). This CDR3 is built from 15 residues. The CDR3 spells CSARAGSGGYNEQFF. CDR3 nucleotide sequence: TGCAGTGCTAGGGCCGGTTCGGGGGGCTACAATGAGCAGTTCTTC.

This clonotype was recorded a few times. The genes are TRBV7-9 and TRBJ1-2; no definite D call. Trimming stripped 2 bases from V and 5 bases from J, with 12 bases between. Germline values: CDR1 SEHNR, CDR2 FQNEAQ (reference sequence). The CDR3 covers 14 residues. In DNA form, the CDR3 reads TGTGCCAGCAGCTTAACCGATTCGGTATATGGCTACACCTTC. Its translation: CASSLTDSVYGYTF.

The V and J genes are TRBV7-2 and TRBJ1-2, with a possible D match to TRBD1 (6 bases). The CDR3 sequence is 15 residues long. The ends were cut back, 5 bases at V and 7 bases at J, with 20 bases in the middle. Per the germline V gene, CDR1 is SGHTA and CDR2 is FQGNSA. The CDR3 nucleotides are TGTGCCAGCAGCCCTAGGACAGCACTTAGGGGTGGCTACACCTTC. Residues: CASSPRTALRGGYTF.

This clonotype was detected only a few times. The chain couples TRBV7-9 to TRBJ2-7, with D possibly matching TRBD1 (6 bases). V dropped 4 bases and J dropped 0 bases, with 13 bases sitting between them. This CDR3 has 15 amino acids. Germline assignment: CDR1 SEHNR and CDR2 FQNEAQ (reference sequence). The CDR3 sequence: CASSSFTGPSYEQYF. CDR3 nucleotide sequence: TGTGCCAGCAGCTCATTCACAGGGCCCTCCTACGAGCAGTACTTC.

A few counts support this clonotype. A much larger clone lies one base from this, so it may be a read error. The rearrangement joins TRBV28 to TRBJ2-7; D is unresolved. This CDR3 is built from 13 residues. CDR1 and CDR2 from the germline V gene are MDHEN and SYDVKM. V shed 1 base and J shed 1 base, with 5 bases lying between them. The CDR3 sequence: CASSLFRSYEQYF. The CDR3 nucleotides read TGTGCCAGCAGTTTATTCAGGTCCTACGAGCAGTACTTC.

This chain's CDR3 is CASSLGPGSAYEQYF. In DNA, the CDR3 is TGTGCCAGCAGCTTAGGTCCAGGGAGCGCCTACGAGCAGTACTTC. The V call is TRBV7-2, the J call TRBJ2-7; D may match TRBD1 or TRBD2 (5 bases each). This CDR3 is 15 amino acids long. CDR1 and CDR2 from the germline V gene are SGHTA and FQGNSA. V was pared by 1 base and J by 2 bases, with 12 bases between.

The rearrangement joins TRBV6-6 to TRBJ1-6; no clear D gene. CDR1 is MNHNY and CDR2 is SVGAGI in the germline V gene (reference sequence). V lost 2 bases and J 11 bases, leaving 7 bases between the germline ends. CDR3 length equals 12 residues. The CDR3 region is CASSYADPPLHF. The CDR3 DNA follows: TGTGCCAGCAGTTACGCGGATCCACCCCTCCACTTT.

The rearrangement links TRBV7-2 to TRBJ1-2, with D possibly TRBD1 on 5 matching bases. V shed 0 bases and J shed 9 bases, with 17 bases lying between them. This CDR3 has 15 amino acids. The germline V gene has CDR1 SGHTA and CDR2 FQGNSA. The chain's CDR3 is CASSLAWGGGSSYTF. The DNA of the CDR3 is TGTGCCAGCAGCTTAGCGTGGGGGGGAGGCAGTAGCTACACCTTC.

This clonotype occurred a few times. The rearrangement joins TRBV4-3 to TRBJ2-3; 10 bases line up with TRBD1. The CDR3 is made up of 17 amino acids. Germline loops: CDR1 LGHNA, CDR2 YSLEER. After removal of 2 bases from V and 0 bases from J, the junction contained 5 bases not matched to a gene. CDR3: CASSQLAGQGSTDTQYF. CDR3 coding DNA: TGCGCCAGCAGCCAATTAGCGGGACAGGGGAGCACAGATACGCAGTATTTT.

This clonotype was counted a few times. Sequence at one end of the junction differs from germline and may be a read error. The chain links TRBV28 to TRBJ1-2; 7 nucleotides line up with TRBD1. The CDR3 loop spans 16 amino acids. Germline V gives CDR1 MDHEN, CDR2 SYDVKM. The CDR3 coding sequence is TGTGCCAGCGGGTCGGTGGTAGGGGGCAACGTCTATGGCCACACCTTC. Protein: CASGSVVGGNVYGHTF.

This clonotype has only a few counts. The chain links TRBV15 to TRBJ1-4; TRBD1 aligns across 10 bases. V lost 11 bases and J lost 8; bases outside the gene matches: 5. The CDR3 totals 12 residues. Germline-derived CDR1 and CDR2 are LNHNV and YYDKDF (reference sequence). CDR3 bases: TGTGCCGCCGGGACAGGGGACGAAAAACTGTTTTTT. Its protein product is CAAGTGDEKLFF.